This T cell receptor (beta chain) was captured in a study of early T cells in non-severe SARS-CoV-2 infection. About the study: Chains stayed unpaired after sequencing of bulk RNA from unsorted whole blood.

TCRdb reanalysed the 5' RACE reads using MiXCR and keeps one entry per CDR3 protein. The sample contains tens of thousands of distinct CDR3 sequences, more than 13% of which appear only once. This clonotype was seen at least ten times. The clonotype originates from an adult who was a healthcare worker with PCR-confirmed SARS-CoV-2 infection or an uninfected control (not recorded which). The sequencing input was whole blood.

Written as DNA, the CDR3 is TGTGCCAGCAGCCCGGGACAGGGGGCTTACGAGCAGTACTTC. Translation: CASSPGQGAYEQYF. The chain couples TRBV7-3 to TRBJ2-7; TRBD1 matches 12 bases. V shed 5 bases and J 4 bases; nucleotides not matched to a gene: 3. The CDR3 is 14 amino acids. Per the germline V gene, CDR1 is SGHTA and CDR2 is FQGTGA.